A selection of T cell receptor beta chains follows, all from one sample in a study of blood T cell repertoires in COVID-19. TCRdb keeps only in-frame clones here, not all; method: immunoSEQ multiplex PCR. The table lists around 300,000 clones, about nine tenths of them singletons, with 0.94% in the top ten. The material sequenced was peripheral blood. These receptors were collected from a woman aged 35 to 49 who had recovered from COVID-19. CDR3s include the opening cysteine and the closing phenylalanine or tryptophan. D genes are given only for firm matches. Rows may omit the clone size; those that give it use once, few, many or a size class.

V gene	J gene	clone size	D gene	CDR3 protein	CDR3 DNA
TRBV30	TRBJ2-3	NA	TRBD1	CAWRAPGTGSGGTQYF	TGTGCCTGGAGGGCCCCCGGGACAGGGTCGGGGGGTACGCAGTATTTT
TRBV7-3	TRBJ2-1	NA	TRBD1	CASSEDQGAPYNEQFF	TGTGCCAGCAGTGAAGATCAGGGGGCTCCCTACAATGAGCAGTTCTTC
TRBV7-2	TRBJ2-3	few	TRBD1	CASSRSGTGGVADTQYF	TGTGCCAGCAGCAGATCCGGGACAGGGGGCGTCGCAGATACGCAGTATTTT
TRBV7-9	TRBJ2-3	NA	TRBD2	CASSQKRSPSGSTDTQYF	TGTGCCAGCAGCCAAAAGCGAAGCCCTAGCGGGAGTACAGATACGCAGTATTTT
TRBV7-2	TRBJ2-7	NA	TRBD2	CASSLGLAESYEQYF	TGTGCCAGCAGCTTGGGACTAGCGGAATCCTACGAGCAGTACTTC
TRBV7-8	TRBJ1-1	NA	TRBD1	CASRRDRGSLGTEAFF	TGTGCCAGCAGACGTGACAGGGGCTCCTTAGGCACTGAAGCTTTCTTT
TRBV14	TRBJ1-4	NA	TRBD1	CASSQYTGGTNEKLFF	TGTGCCAGCAGCCAGTACACAGGGGGAACTAATGAAAAACTGTTTTTT
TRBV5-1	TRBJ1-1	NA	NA	CASGPSGGGRNTEAFF	TGCGCCAGCGGACCCTCTGGGGGGGGTCGGAACACTGAAGCTTTCTTT
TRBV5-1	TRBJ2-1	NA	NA	CASSLESGTYNEQFF	TGCGCCAGCAGCTTGGAGAGCGGTACCTACAATGAGCAGTTCTTC
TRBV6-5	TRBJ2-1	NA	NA	CASSYSGYREQFF	TGTGCCAGCAGTTACTCGGGCTACCGAGAGCAGTTCTTC
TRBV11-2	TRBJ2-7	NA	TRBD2	CASSLANLPGLAGVTEQYF	TGTGCCAGCAGCTTAGCCAACCTCCCGGGACTAGCGGGAGTGACTGAGCAGTACTTC
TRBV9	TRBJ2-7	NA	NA	CASRVCGTDSSYEQYF	TGTGCCAGCAGGGTTTGCGGGACAGATAGCTCCTACGAGCAGTACTTC
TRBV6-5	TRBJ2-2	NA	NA	CASKRNTGELFF	TGTGCCAGCAAGCGGAACACCGGGGAGCTGTTTTTT
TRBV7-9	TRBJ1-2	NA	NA	CASSLGAVSYGYTF	TGTGCCAGCAGCTTAGGCGCGGTTTCCTATGGCTACACCTTC
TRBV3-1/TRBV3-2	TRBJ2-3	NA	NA	CASSQDRSRTDTQYF	TGTGCCAGCAGCCAAGACCGTTCTAGGACAGATACGCAGTATTTT
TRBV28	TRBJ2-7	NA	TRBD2	CASEEGGSGSGEQYF	TGTGCCAGCGAGGAAGGCGGGAGTGGTTCCGGGGAGCAGTACTTC
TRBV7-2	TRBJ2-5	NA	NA	CASSLQAAKGETQYF	TGTGCCAGCAGCTTACAAGCGGCTAAGGGAGAGACCCAGTACTTC
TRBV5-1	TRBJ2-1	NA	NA	CASSLGGGSYNEQFF	TGCGCCAGCAGCTTGGGTGGCGGCTCCTACAATGAGCAGTTCTTC
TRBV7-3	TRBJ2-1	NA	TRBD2	CASSPRTSGTLVVNNEQFF	TGTGCCAGCAGCCCTCGGACTAGCGGGACTCTAGTTGTCAACAATGAGCAGTTCTTC
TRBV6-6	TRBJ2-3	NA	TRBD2	CASSYSGLADTDTQYF	TGTGCCAGCAGTTACTCAGGACTAGCGGACACAGATACGCAGTATTTT
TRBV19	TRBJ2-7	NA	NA	CASSPYGSSHEQYF	TGTGCCAGTAGTCCCTACGGGAGCTCCCACGAGCAGTACTTC
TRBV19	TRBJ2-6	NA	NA	CASRKQGVAGANVLTF	TGTGCCAGTAGGAAACAGGGAGTCGCTGGGGCCAACGTCCTGACTTTC
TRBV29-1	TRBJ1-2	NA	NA	CSVEDLRGGTNYGYTF	TGCAGCGTTGAAGATCTTAGGGGGGGGACTAACTATGGCTACACCTTC
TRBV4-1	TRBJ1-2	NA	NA	CASSQEWRDPNYGYTF	TGCGCCAGCAGCCAAGAATGGAGGGACCCTAACTATGGCTACACCTTC
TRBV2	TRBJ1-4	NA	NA	CASTPSLGGDSRWGKLFF	TGTGCCAGCACCCCGTCGCTCGGAGGGGACTCTCGGTGGGGAAAACTGTTTTTT
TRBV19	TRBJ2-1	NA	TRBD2	CASSKTSGSNNEQFF	TGTGCCAGTAGTAAAACTAGCGGGAGTAATAATGAGCAGTTCTTC
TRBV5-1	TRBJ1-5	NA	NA	CASSLAPGSQPQHF	TGCGCCAGCAGCTTGGCCCCGGGGAGTCAGCCCCAGCATTTT
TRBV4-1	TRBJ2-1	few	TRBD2	CASSQDAGLAVNEQFF	TGCGCCAGCAGCCAAGATGCAGGACTAGCCGTCAATGAGCAGTTCTTC
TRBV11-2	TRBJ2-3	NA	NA	CASSLGGVGPTDTQYF	TGTGCCAGCAGCTTAGGGGGGGTGGGGCCCACAGATACGCAGTATTTT
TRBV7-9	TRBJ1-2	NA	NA	CASSFVGGGYTF	TGTGCCAGCAGCTTTGTGGGGGGTGGCTACACCTTC
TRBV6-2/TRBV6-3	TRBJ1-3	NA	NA	CASSLTVVGNTIYF	TGTGCCAGCAGCCTCACAGTAGTTGGAAACACCATATATTTT
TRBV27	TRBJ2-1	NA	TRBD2	CASSASGAYNEQFF	TGTGCCAGCAGTGCTAGCGGGGCCTACAATGAGCAGTTCTTC
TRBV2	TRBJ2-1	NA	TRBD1	CASSEGTGGGSYNEQFF	TGTGCCAGCAGTGAAGGGACAGGGGGCGGGTCCTACAATGAGCAGTTCTTC
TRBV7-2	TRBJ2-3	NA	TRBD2	CASSLWSSGSLNTQYF	TGTGCCAGCAGCTTGTGGTCCAGCGGGAGCTTGAATACGCAGTATTTT
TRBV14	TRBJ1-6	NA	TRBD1	CASSQTGGYNSPLHF	TGTGCCAGCAGCCAGACAGGGGGCTATAATTCACCCCTCCACTTT
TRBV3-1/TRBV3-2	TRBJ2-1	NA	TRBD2	CASKMTGRKGNEQFF	TGTGCCAGCAAGATGACCGGGAGGAAGGGCAATGAGCAGTTCTTC